The 15 T cell receptor beta chains in this list originate from one sample, sequenced in a study of regulatory T cells in long-lasting Graves disease (dated by TCRdb to 2020 to 2023). The protocol used for the library was multiplex PCR. The sequencer was an Illumina HiSeq 4000. TCR beta libraries were built with iRepertoire HTBI primers and Arm-PCR amplification of CDR3 regions. TCRdb redid the processing of the public reads, applying fastp at Q25 and MiXCR, and retained in-frame beta chains. Duplicate CDR3 protein sequences are folded into a single record with the most common DNA and genes. The sample has 360,000 or so distinct CDR3 sequences on record, roughly 25% of them singletons. Of the sample, 25% to 35% is held by the ten largest clones. Reading the label with the study, this specimen's time point is: persistent/refractory GD, antithyroid drugs over 5 years with positive TRAb. RNA was extracted from PBMCs in TRIzol for both TCR sequencing and RNA sequencing.

The source material was peripheral blood mononuclear cells (PBMCs), sampled when the disease was refractory, from a patient treated with antithyroid drugs. Receptors were obtained from a woman between 40 and 50 years old with Graves disease. Donor details come from another sample of the same person, matched by shared clones.

In its sample, this clonotype was seen a few times. The chain combines TRBV6-2 or TRBV6-3 with TRBJ2-2; 11 positions agree with TRBD2. The germline gives CDR1 MNHEY, CDR2 SVGEGT. The trim removed 4 bases at V and 11 bases at J, leaving 15 bases unmatched. The CDR3 has 17 amino acids. The CDR3 region is CASSFLFGVAGGGELFF. The CDR3, as DNA: TGTGCCAGCAGTTTCCTTTTCGGGGTAGCGGGGGGGGGAGAGCTGTTTTTT.

This clonotype has a handful of counts. V gene TRBV5-1 combines with J gene TRBJ2-7; possible D gene TRBD1, 5 bases. The CDR3 length is 14 residues. The germline V gene has CDR1 SGHRS and CDR2 YFSETQ. The V end lost 5 bases, the J end lost 1 base, and 13 bases lay between the germline ends. CDR3 nucleotides: TGCGCCAGCAGGGGGCGTTTTTGGTCCTACGAGCAGTACTTC. It yields the protein CASRGRFWSYEQYF.

This clonotype was counted between two and nine times. J is TRBJ2-4 and V is TRBV20-1, with unresolved D. CDR1 is DFQATT, CDR2 SNEGSKA, per germline (reference sequence). The CDR3 loop spans 12 amino acids. The V end lost 6 bases, the J end lost 0 bases, and 6 bases lay between the germline ends. The CDR3 DNA sequence: TGCAGTGCAGAAATAGCCAAAAACATTCAGTACTTC. Translating gives CSAEIAKNIQYF.

The genes are TRBV30 and TRBJ1-1; D possibly corresponds to TRBD1 (6 bases). Germline CDR1 reads GTSNPN; CDR2 reads SVGIG (reference sequence). The V and J ends lost 4 bases and 2 bases respectively, with 11 bases between them. The CDR3 totals 13 residues. DNA of the CDR3: TGTGCCTGGAAGGGGGGCTATAACACTGAAGCTTTCTTT. Translation gives CAWKGGYNTEAFF.

Note on this clonotype: This may come from a read error, since a much larger clone is one base off. This rearrangement joins TRBV6-5 to TRBJ1-2; D is unclear. The ends were cut back, 4 bases at V and 3 bases at J, with 12 bases in the middle. Germline lookup yields CDR1 MNHEY and CDR2 SVGAGI. The CDR3 is 14 amino acids. CDR3 in DNA: TGTGCCAGCAGTTTCTTCCAAATCGACTATGGCTACACCTTC. This gives the protein CASSFFQIDYGYTF.

The V gene is TRBV28, the J gene TRBJ2-1; 9 bases agree with TRBD2. Germline assignment: CDR1 MDHEN and CDR2 SYDVKM. After removal of 5 bases from V and 4 bases from J, the junction contained 9 bases not matched to a gene. This CDR3 spans 16 amino acids. In DNA, the CDR3 is TGTGCCAGCAGTGCGTCCCCGGGACTAGCTTACAATGAGCAGTTCTTC. Translation gives CASSASPGLAYNEQFF.

The chain has TRBV20-1 and TRBJ2-3; weak D call: TRBD2 (5 bases). Germline assignment: CDR1 DFQATT and CDR2 SNEGSKA (reference sequence). Trimming stripped 0 bases from V and 7 bases from J, with 17 bases between. The CDR3 runs 15 residues. DNA of the CDR3: TGCAGTGCTAGAGATGGCGGGCATCGCACTCATACGCAGTATTTT. Amino acids: CSARDGGHRTHTQYF.

This clonotype has a handful of counts. This chain uses TRBV7-2 with TRBJ1-3; D is perhaps TRBD1 (6 bases). Trimming shortened V by 1 base and J by 4 bases, and 11 bases separated the two germline ends. The CDR3 has 15 residues. In germline, CDR1 is SGHTA, CDR2 FQGNSA. Here the CDR3 reads CASSLVLGTGNTIYF. For the CDR3, the DNA is TGTGCCAGCAGCTTAGTCCTAGGGACAGGAAACACCATATATTTT.

The genes are TRBV5-1 and TRBJ2-3; D is undetermined. V lost 1 base and J lost 1, with 13 bases in between. Germline V lookup: CDR1 SGHRS, CDR2 YFSETQ. CDR3 length equals 16 residues. The CDR3 sequence: CASSLSRTEGTDTQYF. As DNA, the CDR3 is TGCGCCAGCAGCTTGAGTCGGACGGAAGGCACAGATACGCAGTATTTT.

This clonotype has at least ten counts. This rearrangement joins TRBV20-1 to TRBJ2-2; 8 nucleotides align to TRBD1. The trim removed 3 bases at V and 3 bases at J, leaving 6 bases unmatched. Germline-derived CDR1 and CDR2 are DFQATT and SNEGSKA (reference sequence). The CDR3 is made up of 15 amino acids. In nucleotides, the CDR3 is TGCAGTGCTAGTACCCTGGGACAGGACACCGGGGAGCTGTTTTTT. Translated: CSASTLGQDTGELFF.

This clonotype was seen ten or more times. The CDR3 region is CATSDHRERPYEQYF. The CDR3 nucleotides read TGTGCCACCAGTGACCATCGGGAGCGTCCCTACGAGCAGTACTTC. The J gene is TRBJ2-7, the V gene TRBV24-1, with D possibly TRBD2 on 6 matching bases. This CDR3 region has 15 residues. The germline V and J ends were trimmed by 4 bases and 2 bases, with 14 bases remaining between them. The germline gives CDR1 KGHDR, CDR2 SFDVKD.

This clonotype was detected only a few times. V usage is TRBV28 and J usage is TRBJ2-1; 9 bases line up with TRBD1. After removal of 6 bases from V and 8 bases from J, the junction contained 8 bases not matched to a gene. Germline CDR1 is MDHEN and CDR2 is SYDVKM. The CDR3 loop spans 14 amino acids. The CDR3 here is CASSRTGGKDEQFF. The CDR3 bases are TGTGCCAGCAGCCGTACAGGGGGCAAGGATGAGCAGTTCTTC.

This clonotype occurred many times. The genes are TRBV13 and TRBJ2-7, with D perhaps matching TRBD1 (6 bases). CDR3 size: 15 residues. The germline V gene encodes CDR1 PRHDT and CDR2 FYEKMQ (reference sequence). Trimming took off 2 bases at V and 5 bases at J, with 16 bases between the two ends. The CDR3 region has the DNA TGTGCCAGCAGCTTAACGGTGGGGGCTGAGAACGAGCAGTACTTC. This translates into CASSLTVGAENEQYF.

Details on this clonotype: This could be a read error, since a much larger clone is one nucleotide away. V and J are TRBV28 and TRBJ1-4, with TRBD1 as a possible D gene (5 bases). This CDR3 has 14 amino acids. Germline V gene sequence: CDR1 MDHEN, CDR2 SYDVKM. DNA of the CDR3: TGTGCCAGCAGTTTTCTAGGGGCTGGGGAAAGACTGTTTTTT. Its protein is CASSFLGAGERLFF.

V and J are TRBV4-1 and TRBJ2-5; 7 nucleotides line up with TRBD2. The germline V gene has CDR1 MGHRA and CDR2 YSYEKL. The CDR3 length is 16 residues. The V gene end was trimmed by 4 bases and the J gene end by 1 base; junction bases not matched to a gene: 9. The CDR3, as DNA: TGCGCCAGCAGCCCGAACTTACTAGCGACCCAAGAGACCCAGTACTTC. Its translation is CASSPNLLATQETQYF.